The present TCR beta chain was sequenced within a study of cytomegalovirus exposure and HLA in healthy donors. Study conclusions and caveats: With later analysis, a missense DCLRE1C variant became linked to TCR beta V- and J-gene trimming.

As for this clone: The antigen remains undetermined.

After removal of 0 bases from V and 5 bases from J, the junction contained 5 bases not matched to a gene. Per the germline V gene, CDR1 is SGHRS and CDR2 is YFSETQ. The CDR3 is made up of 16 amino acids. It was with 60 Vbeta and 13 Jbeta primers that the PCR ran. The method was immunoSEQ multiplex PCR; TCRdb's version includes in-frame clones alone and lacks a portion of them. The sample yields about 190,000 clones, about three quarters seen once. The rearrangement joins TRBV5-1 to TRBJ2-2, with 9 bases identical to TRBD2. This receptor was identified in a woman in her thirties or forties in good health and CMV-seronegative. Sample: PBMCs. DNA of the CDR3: TGCGCCAGCAGCTTGGGTCCCCTAGCGGGGACCGGGGAGCTGTTTTTT. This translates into CASSLGPLAGTGELFF.